These 13 T cell receptor beta chains originate from one sample sequenced in a study of blood T cell repertoires in COVID-19 (dated by TCRdb to 2018 to 2020). Library construction relied on the immunoSEQ multiplex PCR assay. This immuneACCESS table, as held by TCRdb, lists in-frame sequences with V and J called but not all clones. Of the missing ones, under half trace to an unresolved V gene in checked studies; the others have no known cause. The sample has under 200,000 clones on record, over 75% of them singletons. The top ten hold 2% to 3% of the sample. The material sequenced was peripheral blood. These receptors were taken from a man in his forties or fifties with active or convalescent COVID-19.

The V call is TRBV7-2, the J call TRBJ1-6; D may be TRBD1 (6 bases). Germline CDR1 SGHTA, CDR2 FQGNSA. V was clipped by 0 bases and J by 10 bases, with 28 bases between them. This CDR3 comprises 20 residues. The CDR3 region has the DNA TGTGCCAGCAGCTTAGCAACGACGTCGCTCCTACAAGGCAGGGGCTCACCCCTCCACTTT. Translating gives CASSLATTSLLQGRGSPLHF.

The chain recombines TRBV7-6 with TRBJ1-6; weak D call: TRBD1 (6 bases). The CDR3 contains 15 residues. Germline V gene lookup returns CDR1 SGHVS and CDR2 FNYEAQ. The germline V and J ends were trimmed by 5 bases and 7 bases, with 15 bases remaining between them. The CDR3 DNA follows: TGTGCCAGCAGCACCGGACAGAGGGGAAATTCACCCCTCCACTTT. Translating it yields CASSTGQRGNSPLHF. The full variable domain, rest sourced from reference TRBV7-6 and TRBJ1-6, is GAGVSQSPRYKVTKRGQDVALRCDPISGHVSLYWYRQALGQGPEFLTYFNYEAQQDKSGLPNDRFSAERPEGSISTLTIQRTEQRDSAMYRCASSTGQRGNSPLHFGNGTRLTVT.

The CDR3 is CASSPSNDRVGEKLFF. Written as DNA, the CDR3 is TGCGCCAGCAGCCCTAGTAATGACAGGGTCGGGGAAAAACTGTTTTTT. The V and J genes are TRBV4-1 and TRBJ1-4; 7 bases are a match to TRBD1. Germline CDR1 and CDR2: MGHRA and YSYEKL. The CDR3 loop spans 16 amino acids. V was clipped by 4 bases and J by 8 bases; unmatched bases: 13.

Details on this clone: Additional DNA sequences in this sample encode the identical CDR3. The genes are TRBV27 and TRBJ2-7, with TRBD1 matching 10 bases. The CDR3 has 14 amino acids. Trimming took 5 bases from V and 2 from J; bases not matched to a gene: 3. The germline CDR1 and CDR2 sequences are MNHEY and SMNVEV (reference sequence). The CDR3 loop is CASSLGTGAYEQYF. The DNA for the CDR3 is TGTGCCAGCAGTCTAGGGACAGGGGCCTACGAGCAGTACTTC.

The V call is TRBV5-6, the J call TRBJ2-1; D unresolved. The CDR3 extends over 11 amino acids. V was pared by 2 bases and J by 9 bases, with 6 bases between. CDR1 and CDR2 from the germline V gene are SGHDT and YYEEEE. The CDR3 sequence: CASSLAGEQFF. CDR3 DNA: TGTGCCAGCAGCTTAGCAGGTGAGCAGTTCTTC.

The CDR3 coding sequence is TGCGCCAGCAGTGAGTCACGGGGCTACACCTTC. It specifies CASSESRGYTF. The chain combines TRBV10-2 with TRBJ1-2, with D uncertain. Between the trimmed V and J ends, which lost 0 bases and 8 bases, there was a span of 4 bases. Per the germline V gene, CDR1 is WSHSY and CDR2 is SAAADI. The CDR3 loop spans 11 amino acids.

The rearrangement uses TRBV5-1 and TRBJ1-1, with 7 positions matching TRBD1. CDR1 and CDR2 from the germline V gene are SGHRS and YFSETQ. V shed 7 bases, J shed 4 bases, and the junction held 10 bases outside the gene matches. This CDR3 region has 14 residues. DNA for the CDR3: TGCGCCAGCCGGCCGGGACAGCCAGCCACTGAAGCTTTCTTT. It encodes CASRPGQPATEAFF.

This clone was picked up one time. The rearrangement joins TRBV6-1 to TRBJ1-5; possible D gene TRBD1, 6 bases. Per germline, CDR1 MNHNS and CDR2 SASEGT. The ends were cut back, 2 bases at V and 10 bases at J, with 12 bases in the middle. This CDR3 contains 13 residues. Here the CDR3 reads CASSETGREPQHF. CDR3 DNA: TGTGCCAGCAGTGAAACAGGGAGGGAACCCCAGCATTTT.

The V and J genes are TRBV3-1 (or the pseudogene TRBV3-2) and TRBJ2-5; 9 bases fit TRBD2. The germline CDR1 and CDR2 sequences are LGHDT and YNNKEL (reference sequence). This CDR3 has 16 amino acids. V dropped 3 bases and J dropped 5; count of bases not matched to a gene: 10. The CDR3 DNA sequence: TGTGCCAGCAGCCAGGTATGCGGGGGGGCTTGGGAGACCCAGTACTTC. Translation: CASSQVCGGAWETQYF.

CDR3 nucleotides: TGTGCCAGCAGTATTCCCGGCCAGGGATTCGGCTACACCTTC. Translating it yields CASSIPGQGFGYTF. V and J are TRBV28 and TRBJ1-2; a weak D match, TRBD1 (5 bases). Trimming took 5 bases from V and 8 from J, leaving 18 bases between them. This CDR3 spans 14 amino acids. The germline CDR1 and CDR2 sequences are MDHEN and SYDVKM.

The rearrangement uses TRBV30 and TRBJ1-1; possibly TRBD1 for D (6 bases). The length of the CDR3 is 15 residues. V was cut by 4 bases and J by 0 bases, with 15 bases left in between. Germline-derived CDR1 and CDR2 are GTSNPN and SVGIG (reference sequence). The CDR3 protein is CAWTDRRIMNTEAFF. CDR3 coding DNA: TGTGCCTGGACCGACAGGAGAATAATGAACACTGAAGCTTTCTTT.

The chain uses TRBV5-6 and TRBJ1-1, with a possible D match to TRBD1 (5 bases). V gave up 1 base and J gave up 1 base, with 8 bases separating them. This CDR3 region has 14 residues. CDR1 is SGHDT and CDR2 is YYEEEE in the germline V gene. The CDR3 here is CASSLNRGNTEAFF. The CDR3 nucleotides read TGTGCCAGCAGCTTGAATAGGGGGAACACTGAAGCTTTCTTT.

This clone was observed a few times. The V call is TRBV5-6, the J call TRBJ2-7, with D perhaps matching TRBD2 (6 bases). The CDR3 is 15 amino acids. V was shortened by 4 bases and J by 2 bases, with 16 bases between the two germline ends. The germline CDR1 and CDR2 sequences are SGHDT and YYEEEE. The CDR3 DNA follows: TGTGCCAGCAGCCAAAAAGGGAGGCTACCCTACGAGCAGTACTTC. As protein: CASSQKGRLPYEQYF.